This T cell receptor beta chain was captured in a study of tumour-infiltrating T cells in Burkitt lymphoma. Overall study: All epidemiological Burkitt lymphoma subtypes were represented in the cohort. Repertoire clonality predicted overall and progression-free survival.

Germline V gene lookup returns CDR1 SEHNR and CDR2 FQNEAQ (reference sequence). The V end was cut by 3 bases, the J end by 5 bases, with 11 bases between. The CDR3 spans 13 residues. Method: immunoSEQ multiplex PCR; TCRdb's copy keeps in-frame clones and lacks some. The sample has about 150 clones, approximately 97% seen once. This clone was counted only a few times. Its antigen is currently unknown. Findings and limits, study-wide: Public clonotypes, several, appeared across numerous Burkitt lymphoma patients.

The genes are TRBV7-9 and TRBJ2-7; a weak D match, TRBD2 (6 bases). Sequencing input: tumor tissue. The TCR comes from a human donor with Burkitt lymphoma. CDR3 loop: CASSFRGTHEQYF. The DNA of the CDR3 is TGTGCCAGCAGCTTTCGGGGGACCCACGAGCAGTACTTC.